The T cell receptor beta chain under discussion was sequenced for a study of tumor-infiltrating lymphocytes in localized non-small cell lung cancer. Study context: Some samples were collected after neoadjuvant chemotherapy; smokers, never-smokers and several histologies were included. Tumor tissue and non-adjacent uninvolved lung came from each patient. Study observations and caveats: Available tissue quantity limited TCR sequencing to a patient subset.

Some clones are missing from TCRdb's copy, which holds only in-frame ones; the method was immunoSEQ multiplex PCR. This sample has around 2,500 clones, with 45% to 55% found just once. This clone was counted a few times. Antigen: not known. This sequence originates from a human donor with non-small cell lung cancer. Some clones in this sample may be carry-over from other donors' samples. Source material: uninvolved lung tissue not adjacent to the tumor.

For the CDR3, the DNA is TGCGCCAGCAGCCAAGCGGGGGGGCGTAGCCGCTACGAGCAGTACTTC. It specifies CASSQAGGRSRYEQYF. This chain links TRBV5-1 with TRBJ2-5, with TRBD2 matching over 10 bases. The J call is uncertain, as TRBJ2-7 better fits the DNA end. The CDR3 runs to 16 residues. Per germline, CDR1 SGHRS and CDR2 YFSETQ.